Below are 6 T cell receptor beta chains sequenced from a single sample in a study of T cell repertoires in cytomegalovirus infection (dated by TCRdb to 2018 to 2020). Explained via the paper, the treatment or condition label denotes: in vitro stimulation with specific CMV peptide epitopes to enrich CMV-specific T cells. Their target antigens are unknown. Sequencing was performed on an Illumina HiSeq 1500. TCRdb reran the public reads through fastp at Q25 and MiXCR, keeping productive beta chains. Here each entry gathers all rows of one CDR3 protein and keeps the most common genes and DNA. Present in this sample are hundreds of thousands of distinct CDR3 sequences, about 33% of which were seen just once. The ten most abundant clones make up 9.5% to 15% of the sample. The sequenced sample was cultured CD8+ T cells from PBMCs, obtained from culture after CMV antigen stimulation. The receptor source for this set is a human donor in good health (CMV status not recorded). Some clones in this sample may be carry-over from other donors' samples.

This sequence joins TRBV4-1 and TRBJ2-5; possibly TRBD1 or TRBD2 for D (5 bases each). The CDR3 runs to 15 residues. V shed 4 bases and J shed 3 bases, with 15 bases lying between them. The V gene's germline CDR1 is MGHRA and CDR2 YSYEKL. CDR3 coding DNA: TGCGCCAGCAGCCTCGGGACGCTCAGTGAAGAGACCCAGTACTTC. Translating gives CASSLGTLSEETQYF.

There are a few counts of this clonotype. The rearrangement joins TRBV4-2 to TRBJ1-1, with D unresolved. V was clipped by 3 bases and J by 9 bases, with 17 bases between them. The CDR3 sequence is 14 residues long. From germline, CDR1 is LGHNA and CDR2 YNFKEQ. This chain's CDR3 is CASSQGRTAIQAFF. CDR3 sequence (DNA): TGTGCCAGCAGCCAGGGGAGGACGGCTATTCAAGCTTTCTTT.

The CDR3 loop is CASSGGLVGVYTDTQYF. Here the CDR3 DNA reads TGTGCCAGCAGCGGGGGACTAGTCGGAGTTTACACAGATACGCAGTATTTT. This chain connects TRBV9 to TRBJ2-3; TRBD2 agrees at 8 bases. With V trimmed by 3 bases and J by 2 bases, 11 bases remained unmatched. CDR1 SGDLS and CDR2 YYNGEE come from the germline V gene. This CDR3 has 17 residues.

The rearrangement uses TRBV27 and TRBJ1-6; D gene ambiguous. The ends were cut back, 4 bases at V and 5 bases at J, with 12 bases in the middle. Germline-derived CDR1 and CDR2 are MNHEY and SMNVEV (reference sequence). The CDR3 contains 15 residues. This CDR3 is CASSSRRVHNSPLHF. The CDR3 DNA reads as TGTGCCAGCAGTTCCAGGCGGGTCCATAATTCACCCCTCCACTTT.

The V gene is TRBV2, the J gene TRBJ2-3; no firm D call. This CDR3 spans 16 amino acids. The V end was cut by 2 bases, the J end by 1 base, with 13 bases between. Germline CDR1 is SNHLY and CDR2 is FYNNEI. CDR3 in DNA: TGTGCCAGCAGTGAAACCGCGGCCAGGCGCACAGATACGCAGTATTTT. This sequence encodes CASSETAARRTDTQYF.

This clonotype was seen a few times. The chain recombines TRBV6-1 with TRBJ2-3; 9 nucleotides line up with TRBD2. V shed 5 bases, J shed 6 bases, and the junction held 9 bases outside the gene matches. Germline V gene sequence: CDR1 MNHNS, CDR2 SASEGT. The CDR3 covers 15 residues. The CDR3 region is CASSFLAGPRDTQYF. The CDR3 bases are TGTGCCAGCAGTTTTCTAGCGGGGCCACGGGATACGCAGTATTTT.